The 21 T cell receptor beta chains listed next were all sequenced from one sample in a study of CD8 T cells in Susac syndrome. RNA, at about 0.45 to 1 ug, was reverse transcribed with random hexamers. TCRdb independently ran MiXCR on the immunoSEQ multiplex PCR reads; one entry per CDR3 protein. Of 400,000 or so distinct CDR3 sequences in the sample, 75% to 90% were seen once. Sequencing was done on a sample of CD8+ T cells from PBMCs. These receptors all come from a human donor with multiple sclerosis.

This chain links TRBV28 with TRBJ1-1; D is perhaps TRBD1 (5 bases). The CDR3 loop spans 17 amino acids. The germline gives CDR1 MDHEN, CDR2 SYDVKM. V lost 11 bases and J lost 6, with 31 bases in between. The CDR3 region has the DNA TGTGCCTCCTCGCTAACCCCGGGACGGAGGCTGAAGGCTGAAGCTTTCTTT. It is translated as CASSLTPGRRLKAEAFF.

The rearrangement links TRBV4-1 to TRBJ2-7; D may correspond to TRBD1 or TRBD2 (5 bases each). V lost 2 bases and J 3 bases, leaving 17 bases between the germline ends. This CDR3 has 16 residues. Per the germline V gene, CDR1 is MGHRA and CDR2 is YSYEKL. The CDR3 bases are TGCGCCAGCAGCCAACTCTCCCCGGGGCCCGTCTACGAGCAGTACTTC. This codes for CASSQLSPGPVYEQYF.

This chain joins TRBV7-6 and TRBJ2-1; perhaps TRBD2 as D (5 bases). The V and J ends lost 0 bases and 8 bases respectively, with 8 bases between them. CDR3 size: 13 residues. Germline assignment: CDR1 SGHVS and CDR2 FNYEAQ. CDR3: CASSLAEDYEQFF. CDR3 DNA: TGTGCCAGCAGCTTAGCGGAGGACTATGAGCAGTTCTTC.

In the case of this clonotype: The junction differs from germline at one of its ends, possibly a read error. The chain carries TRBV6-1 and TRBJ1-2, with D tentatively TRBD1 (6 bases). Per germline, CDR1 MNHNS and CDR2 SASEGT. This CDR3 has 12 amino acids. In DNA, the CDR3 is TGTGCCGGCAGGGGAGAAGACTATGGCTACACCTTC. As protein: CAGRGEDYGYTF.

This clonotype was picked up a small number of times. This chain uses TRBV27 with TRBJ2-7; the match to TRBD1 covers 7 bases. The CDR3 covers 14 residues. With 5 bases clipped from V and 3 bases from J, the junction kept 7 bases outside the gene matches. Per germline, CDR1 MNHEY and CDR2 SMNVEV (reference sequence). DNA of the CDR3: TGTGCCAGCAGTCAGAGACAGGGAAGCTACGAGCAGTACTTC. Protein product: CASSQRQGSYEQYF.

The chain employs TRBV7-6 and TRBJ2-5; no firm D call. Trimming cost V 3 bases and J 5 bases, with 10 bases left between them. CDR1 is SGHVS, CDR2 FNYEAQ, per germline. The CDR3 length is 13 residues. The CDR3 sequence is CASSFNNMETQYF. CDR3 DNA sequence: TGTGCCAGCAGCTTCAATAATATGGAGACCCAGTACTTC.

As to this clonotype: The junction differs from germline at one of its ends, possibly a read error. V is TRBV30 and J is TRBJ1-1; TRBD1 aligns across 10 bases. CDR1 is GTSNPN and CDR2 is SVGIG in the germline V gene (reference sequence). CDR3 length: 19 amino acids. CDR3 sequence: CAWSVFGPTWDRGFTEAFF. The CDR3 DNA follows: TGTGCCTGGAGTGTATTCGGCCCCACCTGGGACAGGGGTTTCACTGAAGCCTTCTTT.

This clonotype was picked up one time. The DNA for the CDR3 is TGTGCCAGCAGCCCGGGACTAGCGGGAGGTCTGGAGACCCAGTACTTC. Protein sequence: CASSPGLAGGLETQYF. This chain links TRBV7-2 with TRBJ2-5; 15 nucleotides line up with TRBD2. The CDR3 consists of 16 residues. Losses at the gene ends were 5 bases for V and 5 bases for J; bases not matched to a gene: 6. Germline-derived CDR1 and CDR2 are SGHTA and FQGNSA.

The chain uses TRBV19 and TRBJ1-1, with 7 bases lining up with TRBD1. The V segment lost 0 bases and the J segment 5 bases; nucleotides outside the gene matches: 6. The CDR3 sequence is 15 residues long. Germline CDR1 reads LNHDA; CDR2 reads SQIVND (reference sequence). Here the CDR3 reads CASSIDEGARTEAFF. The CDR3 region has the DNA TGTGCCAGTAGTATAGACGAGGGGGCGAGGACTGAAGCTTTCTTT.

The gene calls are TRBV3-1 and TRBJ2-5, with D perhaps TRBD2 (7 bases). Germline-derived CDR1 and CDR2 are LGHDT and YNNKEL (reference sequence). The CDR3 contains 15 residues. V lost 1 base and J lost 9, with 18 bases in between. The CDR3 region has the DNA TGTGCCAGCAGCCAAGTGGGAACGGGGAGGGGGGCCCAGTACTTC. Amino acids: CASSQVGTGRGAQYF.

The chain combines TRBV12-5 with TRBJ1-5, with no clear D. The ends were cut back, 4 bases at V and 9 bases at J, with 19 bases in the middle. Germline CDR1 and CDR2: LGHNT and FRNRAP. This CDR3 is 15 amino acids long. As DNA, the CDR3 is TGTGCTAGTGGTTGGGAGACACGGACCCTGGGGCCCCAGCATTTT. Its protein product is CASGWETRTLGPQHF.

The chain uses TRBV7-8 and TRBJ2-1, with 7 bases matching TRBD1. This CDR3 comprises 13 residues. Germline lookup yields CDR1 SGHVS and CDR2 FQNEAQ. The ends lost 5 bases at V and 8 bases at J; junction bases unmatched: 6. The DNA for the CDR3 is TGTGCCAGCAGCCAGAGACAGGGCCATGAGCAGTTCTTC. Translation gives CASSQRQGHEQFF.

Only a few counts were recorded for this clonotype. The CDR3 DNA follows: TGTGCCAGCAGCCCTGATCGCATTTCGACGACAGGGCCCTACGAGCAGTACTTC. Amino acids: CASSPDRISTTGPYEQYF. This chain links TRBV5-6 with TRBJ2-7; 7 bases align to TRBD1. V shed 4 bases, J shed 2 bases, and the junction held 18 bases outside the gene matches. CDR1 is SGHDT, CDR2 YYEEEE, per germline. This CDR3 has 18 residues.

This chain's CDR3 is CASDRAGQPQHF. DNA for the CDR3: TGCGCCAGCGACCGTGCGGGCCAGCCCCAGCATTTT. The chain is built from TRBV5-1 and TRBJ1-5, with D unclear. This CDR3 is built from 12 residues. Trimming removed 7 bases from V and 7 bases from J, with 12 bases in between. The germline CDR1 and CDR2 sequences are SGHRS and YFSETQ.

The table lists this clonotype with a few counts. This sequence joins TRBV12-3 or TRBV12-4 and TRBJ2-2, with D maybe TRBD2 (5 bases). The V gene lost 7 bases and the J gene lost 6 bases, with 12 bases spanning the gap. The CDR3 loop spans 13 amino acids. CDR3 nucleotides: TGTGCCAGCACCCCCGCCGGGGCCGGGGAGCTGTTTTTT. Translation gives CASTPAGAGELFF.

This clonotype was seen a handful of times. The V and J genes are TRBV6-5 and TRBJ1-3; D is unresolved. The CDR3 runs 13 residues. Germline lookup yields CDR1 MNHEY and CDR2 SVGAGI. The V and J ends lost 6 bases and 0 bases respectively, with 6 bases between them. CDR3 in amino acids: CASSPNSGNTIYF. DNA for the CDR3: TGTGCCAGCAGCCCCAACTCTGGAAACACCATATATTTT.

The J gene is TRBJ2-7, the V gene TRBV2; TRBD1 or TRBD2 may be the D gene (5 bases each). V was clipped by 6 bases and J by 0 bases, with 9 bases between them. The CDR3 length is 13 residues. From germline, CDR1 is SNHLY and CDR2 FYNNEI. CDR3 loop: CASRRGISYEQYF. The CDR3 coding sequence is TGTGCCAGCAGGAGGGGTATCTCCTACGAGCAGTACTTC.

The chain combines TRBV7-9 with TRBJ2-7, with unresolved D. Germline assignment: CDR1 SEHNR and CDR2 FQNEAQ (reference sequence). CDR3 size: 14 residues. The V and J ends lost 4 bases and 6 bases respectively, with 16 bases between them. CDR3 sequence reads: CASSSTVESLEQYF. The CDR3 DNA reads TGTGCCAGCAGCTCGACGGTGGAGTCACTCGAGCAGTACTTC.

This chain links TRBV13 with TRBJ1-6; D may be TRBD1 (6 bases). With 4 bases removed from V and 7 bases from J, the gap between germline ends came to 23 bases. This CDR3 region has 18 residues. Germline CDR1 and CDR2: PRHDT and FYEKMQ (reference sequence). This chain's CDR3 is CASSWTVKAHMGNSPLHF. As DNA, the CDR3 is TGTGCCAGCAGCTGGACAGTAAAAGCCCACATGGGGAATTCACCCCTCCACTTT.

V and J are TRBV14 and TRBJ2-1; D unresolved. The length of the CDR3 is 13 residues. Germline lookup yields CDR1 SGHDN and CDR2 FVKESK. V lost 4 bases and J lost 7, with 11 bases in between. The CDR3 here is CASSPPRENEQFF. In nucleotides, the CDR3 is TGTGCCAGCAGCCCCCCTAGGGAAAATGAGCAGTTCTTC. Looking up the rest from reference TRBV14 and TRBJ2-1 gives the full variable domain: EAGVTQFPSHSVIEKGQTVTLRCDPISGHDNLYWYRRVMGKEIKFLLHFVKESKQDESGMPNNRFLAERTGGTYSTLKVQPAELEDSGVYFCASSPPRENEQFFGPGTRLTVL.

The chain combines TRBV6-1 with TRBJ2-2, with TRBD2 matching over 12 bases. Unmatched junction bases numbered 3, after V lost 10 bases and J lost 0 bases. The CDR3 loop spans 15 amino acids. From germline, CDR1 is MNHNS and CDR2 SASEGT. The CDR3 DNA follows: TGTGCCACCCGACTAGCGGGAGCGAACACCGGGGAGCTGTTTTTT. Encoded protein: CATRLAGANTGELFF.